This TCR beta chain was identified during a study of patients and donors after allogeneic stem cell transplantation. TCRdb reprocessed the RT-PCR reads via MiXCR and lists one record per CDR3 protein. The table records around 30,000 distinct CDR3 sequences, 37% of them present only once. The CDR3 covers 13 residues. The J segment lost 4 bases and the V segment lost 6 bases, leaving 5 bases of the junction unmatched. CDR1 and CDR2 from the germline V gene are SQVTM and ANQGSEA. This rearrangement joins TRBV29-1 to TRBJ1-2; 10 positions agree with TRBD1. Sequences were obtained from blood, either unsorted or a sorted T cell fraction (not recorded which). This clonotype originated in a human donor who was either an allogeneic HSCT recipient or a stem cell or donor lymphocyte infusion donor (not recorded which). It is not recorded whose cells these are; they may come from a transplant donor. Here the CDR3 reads CSVDRGTVYGYTF. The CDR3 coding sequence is TGCAGCGTGGACAGGGGGACGGTCTATGGCTACACCTTC.